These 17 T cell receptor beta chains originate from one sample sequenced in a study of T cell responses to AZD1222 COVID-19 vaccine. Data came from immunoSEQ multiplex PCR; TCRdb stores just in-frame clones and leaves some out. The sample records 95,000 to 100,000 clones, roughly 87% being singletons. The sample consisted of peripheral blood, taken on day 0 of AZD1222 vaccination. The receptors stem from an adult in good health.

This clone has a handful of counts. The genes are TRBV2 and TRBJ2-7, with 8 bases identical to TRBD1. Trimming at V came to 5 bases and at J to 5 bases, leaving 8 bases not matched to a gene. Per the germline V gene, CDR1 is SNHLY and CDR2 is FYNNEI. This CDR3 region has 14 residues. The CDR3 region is CASSQDRAPDEQYF. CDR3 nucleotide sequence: TGTGCCAGCAGTCAGGACAGGGCTCCCGACGAGCAGTACTTC.

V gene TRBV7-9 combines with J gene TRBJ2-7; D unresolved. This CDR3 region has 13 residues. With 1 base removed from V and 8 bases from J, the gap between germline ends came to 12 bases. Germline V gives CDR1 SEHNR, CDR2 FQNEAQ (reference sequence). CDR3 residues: CASSLVGGKQQYF. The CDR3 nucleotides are TGTGCCAGCAGCTTAGTTGGTGGGAAACAGCAGTACTTC. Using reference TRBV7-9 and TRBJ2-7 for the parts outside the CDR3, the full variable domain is DTGVSQNPRHKITKRGQNVTFRCDPISEHNRLYWYRQTLGQGPEFLTYFQNEAQLEKSRLLSDRFSAERPKGSFSTLEIQRTEQGDSAMYLCASSLVGGKQQYFGPGTRLTVT.

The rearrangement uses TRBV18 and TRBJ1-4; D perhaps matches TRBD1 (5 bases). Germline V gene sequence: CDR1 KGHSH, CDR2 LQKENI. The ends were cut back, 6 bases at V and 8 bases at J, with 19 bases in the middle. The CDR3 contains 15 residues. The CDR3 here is CASSPGASPGEKLFF. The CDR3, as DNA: TGTGCCAGCTCCCCCGGGGCTTCCCCTGGGGAAAAACTGTTTTTT.

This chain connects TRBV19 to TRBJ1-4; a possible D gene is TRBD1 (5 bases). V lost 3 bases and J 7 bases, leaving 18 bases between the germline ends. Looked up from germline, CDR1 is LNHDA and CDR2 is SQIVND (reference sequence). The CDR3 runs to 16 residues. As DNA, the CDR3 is TGTGCCAGTAGTATTCCCCCAGGGTACGGGACTGAAAAACTGTTTTTT. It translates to CASSIPPGYGTEKLFF.

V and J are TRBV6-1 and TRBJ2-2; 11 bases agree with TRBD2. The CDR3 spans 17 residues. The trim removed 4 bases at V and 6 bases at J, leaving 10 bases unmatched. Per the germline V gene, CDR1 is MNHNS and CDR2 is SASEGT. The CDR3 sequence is CASSAPLGLAEAGELFF. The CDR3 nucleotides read TGTGCCAGCAGTGCACCCCTGGGACTAGCGGAGGCCGGGGAGCTGTTTTTT.

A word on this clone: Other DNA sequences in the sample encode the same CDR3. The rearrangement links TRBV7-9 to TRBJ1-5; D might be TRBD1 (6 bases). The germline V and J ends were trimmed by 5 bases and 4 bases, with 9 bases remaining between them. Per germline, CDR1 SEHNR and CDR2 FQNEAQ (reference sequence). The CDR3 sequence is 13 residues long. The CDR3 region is CASSLDSNQPQHF. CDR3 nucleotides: TGTGCCAGCAGCCTGGACAGTAATCAGCCCCAGCATTTT. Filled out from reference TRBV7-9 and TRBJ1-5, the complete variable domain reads DTGVSQNPRHKITKRGQNVTFRCDPISEHNRLYWYRQTLGQGPEFLTYFQNEAQLEKSRLLSDRFSAERPKGSFSTLEIQRTEQGDSAMYLCASSLDSNQPQHFGDGTRLSIL.

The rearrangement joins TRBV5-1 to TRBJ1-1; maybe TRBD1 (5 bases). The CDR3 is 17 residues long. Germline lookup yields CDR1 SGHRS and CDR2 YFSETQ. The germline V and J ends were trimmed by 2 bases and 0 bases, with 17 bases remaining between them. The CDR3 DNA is TGCGCCAGCAGCTTTGGGACCACTCCGTCTCTGAACACTGAAGCTTTCTTT. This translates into CASSFGTTPSLNTEAFF.

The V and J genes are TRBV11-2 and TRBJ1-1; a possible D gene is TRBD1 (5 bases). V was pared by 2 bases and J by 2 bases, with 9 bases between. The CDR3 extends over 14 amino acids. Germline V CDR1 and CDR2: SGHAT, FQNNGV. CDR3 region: CASSLFGGNTEAFF. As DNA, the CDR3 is TGTGCCAGCAGCTTATTCGGGGGAAACACTGAAGCTTTCTTT.

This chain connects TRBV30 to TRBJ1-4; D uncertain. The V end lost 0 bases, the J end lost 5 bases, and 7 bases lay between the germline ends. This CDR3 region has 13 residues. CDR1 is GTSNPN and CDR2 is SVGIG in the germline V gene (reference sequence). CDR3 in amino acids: CAWSVLHNEKLFF. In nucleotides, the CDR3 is TGTGCCTGGAGTGTACTGCACAATGAAAAACTGTTTTTT. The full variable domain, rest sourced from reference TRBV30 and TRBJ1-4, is SQTIHQWPATLVQPVGSPLSLECTVEGTSNPNLYWYRQAAGRGLQLLFYSVGIGQISSEVPQNLSASRPQDRQFILSSKKLLLSDSGFYLCAWSVLHNEKLFFGSGTQLSVL.

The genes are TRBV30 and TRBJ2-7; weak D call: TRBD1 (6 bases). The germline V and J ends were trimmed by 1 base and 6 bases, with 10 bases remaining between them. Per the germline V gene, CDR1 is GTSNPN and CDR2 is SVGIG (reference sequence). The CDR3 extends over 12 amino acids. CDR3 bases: TGTGCCTGGAGTGATAACAGGGTCGAGCAGTACTTC. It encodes CAWSDNRVEQYF.

CDR3 region: CASSFDRGRNTIYF. CDR3 in DNA: TGTGCCAGCAGTTTCGACAGGGGGCGGAACACCATATATTTT. This sequence joins TRBV6-5 and TRBJ1-3; 10 bases match TRBD1. The CDR3 covers 14 residues. Unmatched junction bases numbered 4, after V lost 4 bases and J lost 7 bases. Germline V gene data show CDR1 as MNHEY and CDR2 as SVGAGI.

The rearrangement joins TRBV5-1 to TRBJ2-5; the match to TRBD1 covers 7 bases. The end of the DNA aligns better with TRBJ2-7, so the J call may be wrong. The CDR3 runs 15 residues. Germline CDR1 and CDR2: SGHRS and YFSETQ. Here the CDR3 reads CASSLAGTDPYEQYF. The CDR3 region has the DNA TGCGCCAGCAGCTTGGCCGGGACAGATCCCTACGAGCAGTACTTC.

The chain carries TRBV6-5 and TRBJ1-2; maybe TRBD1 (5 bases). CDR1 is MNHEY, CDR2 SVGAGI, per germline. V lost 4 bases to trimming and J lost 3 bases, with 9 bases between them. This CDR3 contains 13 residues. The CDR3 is CASSSVGDYGYTF. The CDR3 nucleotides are TGTGCCAGCAGTTCAGTGGGGGACTATGGCTACACCTTC.

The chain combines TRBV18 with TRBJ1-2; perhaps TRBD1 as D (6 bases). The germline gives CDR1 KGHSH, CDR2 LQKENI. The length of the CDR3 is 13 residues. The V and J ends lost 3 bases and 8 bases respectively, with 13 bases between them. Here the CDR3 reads CASSPDRSYGYTF. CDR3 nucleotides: TGTGCCAGCTCACCGGACAGAAGCTACGGCTACACCTTC.

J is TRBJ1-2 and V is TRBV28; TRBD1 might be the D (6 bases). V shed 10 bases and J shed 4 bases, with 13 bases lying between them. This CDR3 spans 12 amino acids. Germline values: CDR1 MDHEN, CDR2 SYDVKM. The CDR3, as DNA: TGTGCCACCAACACAGGGACCTATGGCTACACCTTC. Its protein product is CATNTGTYGYTF.

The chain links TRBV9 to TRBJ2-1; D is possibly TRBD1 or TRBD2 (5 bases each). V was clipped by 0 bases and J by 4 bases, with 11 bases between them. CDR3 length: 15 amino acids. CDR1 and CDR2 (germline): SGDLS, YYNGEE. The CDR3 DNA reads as TGTGCCAGCAGCGTAGCCGGGGCTAAATACAATGAGCAGTTCTTC. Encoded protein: CASSVAGAKYNEQFF.

The CDR3, as DNA: TGTGCCAGCACCCAGGCAGGGTGGCGGGGGGGAAACACCATATATTTT. Residues: CASTQAGWRGGNTIYF. This chain uses TRBV7-8 with TRBJ1-3; a possible D gene is TRBD1 (5 bases). V was pared by 7 bases and J by 4 bases, with 20 bases between. Germline values: CDR1 SGHVS, CDR2 FQNEAQ. The CDR3 runs 16 residues.